Below, 2 T cell receptor beta chains from the same sample are listed, as sequenced in a study of cytomegalovirus exposure and HLA in healthy donors. The PCR ran on 60 Vbeta and 13 Jbeta primers. TCRdb's copy holds only in-frame clones and misses some; the assay was immunoSEQ multiplex PCR. The sample holds about 90,000 clones, 65% to 80% seen once. The specimen was PBMCs. Every receptor here comes from a woman between 18 and 30 years old in good health and CMV-seropositive.

The sample holds one count of this clone. This likely comes from a read error, as the CDR3 has no conserved phenylalanine or tryptophan at its end. This chain joins TRBV11-2 and TRBJ2-7, with TRBD2 as a possible D gene (5 bases). The V gene lost 1 base and the J gene lost 4 bases, with 14 bases spanning the gap. Germline loops: CDR1 SGHAT, CDR2 FQNNGV. The CDR3 runs to 15 residues. The CDR3 reads CASSLAPPGFYEQYL. In DNA, the CDR3 is TGTGCCAGCAGCTTAGCCCCTCCGGGGTTTTACGAGCAGTACCTC.

The V call is TRBV21-1, the J call TRBJ2-7; the D call of TRBD2 is as the table states it, not checked on the DNA. TRBV21-1 is classified as a pseudogene. The CDR3 sequence is 12 residues long. DNA for the CDR3: TGTGCCAGCGCCGGGGTTCGCTACGAGCAGTACTTC. Translated, it gives CASAGVRYEQYF.